This T cell receptor beta chain was sequenced during a study of spatial heterogeneity in lung cancer. Looking at the study overall: Available follow-up PBMC samples were sequenced, at a median of approximately two years post-resection. Notes on the study in general: At tumor resection, ubiquitous expanded TCRs were detected in blood more often than later.

This clonotype was seen more than once but under ten times. Its target is unknown. Time point denoted: blood at routine non-recurrence follow-up after resection. No cell sorting; template was whole RNA from tumor, lung tissue or PBMC. With 3 bases removed from V and 7 bases from J, the gap between germline ends came to 16 bases. Germline CDR1 is MGHRA and CDR2 is YSYEKL. The CDR3 has 15 amino acids. TCR cDNA molecules each had a unique molecular identifier. In TCRdb, the 5' RACE reads were re-called with MiXCR into one record per CDR3 protein. The top ten hold 21% of the sample, which has about 100,000 distinct CDR3 sequences, just under 20% seen once.

This clonotype was obtained from a male donor with early-stage non-small cell lung cancer. The sample was PBMCs, taken at follow-up. This chain connects TRBV4-1 to TRBJ2-1; TRBD2 might be the D (6 bases). CDR3 nucleotide sequence: TGCGCCAGCAGCCACCAGGAGGGGAATTGGAATGAGCAGTTCTTC. It is translated as CASSHQEGNWNEQFF.